What follows describes a single T cell receptor beta chain. This clone may be a read error of a much larger clone one base away. Then a second PCR, running roughly 7 to 11 cycles, was carried out with a sample-barcoded 5' primer and a J-beta primer mix. TCRdb called the 5' RACE reads again in MiXCR, with one record for every CDR3 protein. The sample records roughly 700,000 distinct CDR3 sequences, approximately 31% being singletons. The data originate from a study of blood T cells in healthy people across ages. The people who gave samples were healthy Caucasians from Russia, aged roughly 6 to 90. The CDR3 covers 15 residues. Looked up from germline, CDR1 is LGHDT and CDR2 is YNNKEL (reference sequence).

Material for sequencing was blood. This receptor was identified in a woman of 80 years or more in good health. The V call is TRBV3-1, the J call TRBJ2-1; D is possibly TRBD2 (6 bases). The CDR3 sequence is CASSPLSGSYNERFF. CDR3 coding DNA: TGTGCCAGCAGCCCCTTAAGCGGGTCCTACAATGAGCGGTTCTTC.